This T cell receptor (beta chain) stems from a study of cytomegalovirus exposure and HLA in healthy donors (dated by TCRdb to 2016 to 2017). Broadly, across the study: An earlier analysis of 587 of the donors reported around 280 Gb of sequence data and 100 million to 120 million unique TCR beta sequences obtained from 180 million or so T cells. Roughly 300 gigabases of sequencing data and roughly 90 million unique TCR sequences were included in an early release covering several hundred HLA-typed donors. The genetic ancestry cluster associated with self-reported Caucasian donors included around four fifths of the roughly 400 genotyped donors. The study aimed to test whether cataloging public T cell receptors could reveal signatures of past pathogen exposure. Using immunosequencing, the study profiled T cell repertoires from fewer than 700 subjects and related those repertoires to cytomegalovirus serostatus. Along with the approximately 700-subject first cohort, a separate validation cohort of over a hundred different subjects was used. The study combined high-throughput TCR immunosequencing, statistical association of individual TCRs with disease status, and machine learning to predict cytomegalovirus infection status. In a later analysis, previously published TCR beta repertoires from fewer than 750 donors were re-analyzed and high-resolution HLA genotyping was added so that TCR occurrence patterns could be studied. Rather than using new phenotypic data, the later analysis identified candidate immune exposures from TCR beta sequences and from how often those sequences occurred across donors. An earlier analysis of 587 of the donors used high-throughput TCR beta sequencing to judge whether each TCR beta V gene segment behaved as functional or pseudogenic. Donor age, sex, ethnicity and CMV serostatus were collected together with the repertoire data. A later genetic analysis took genome-wide SNP genotypes for about 55% of the 666 donors and used that subset as a discovery cohort. Every repertoire in the discovery cohort had been generated on one and the same sequencing platform. HLA typing covered class I and class II loci at four-digit resolution. Typing coverage varied by locus: roughly 629-640 donors for A, B, C, DRB1 and DQB1; around 560 for DQA1; more than 600 for DPA1; approximately 490 for DPB1. A handful of DR-DQ haplotypes were treated as single units for association and clustering because of strong linkage in the cohort. Among roughly 400 genotyped donors of the cohort, an average of approximately 240,000 unique TCR beta nucleotide sequences was sequenced per donor, of which about 19% were non-productive. Study-wide findings and limitations: In a later analysis, TCR association rates were found to vary across HLA loci, with the most associated TCRs seen for DRB1 alleles and the fewest for HLA-C alleles. A few of the identified cytomegalovirus-associated TCR beta chains were confirmed in vitro to be specific for cytomegalovirus antigens. Some IMGT-functional V segments, including TRBV6-2 and TRBV6-3, could not be told apart with the 87-base-pair reads, so those segments were excluded. Because HLA typing was unavailable for some donors at each locus, only the typed subset was used in association tests. For the cohort, immune exposure information was limited to CMV serostatus. At a false discovery rate of 0.05, a later analysis linked 16,000 or so TCR beta sequences to specific HLA alleles. V-gene and J-gene trimming of TCR beta chains was associated with a missense DCLRE1C variant in a later genetic analysis, and the association was replicated in an independent cohort. Strong co-occurrence of HLA alleles, especially DR and DQ, made assigning TCR associations to individual alleles difficult. A later analysis reported that several top co-occurrence clusters appeared linked to parvovirus B19, influenza, CMV and Epstein-Barr virus. In this cohort, only TCR beta chains were sequenced, and detectable features were limited by the absence of alpha or paired-chain data. In a later genetic analysis, fewer N-insertions in productive TCRs were reported among donors in an Asian-associated ancestry cluster than the roughly 700-donor mean. Sequencing depth was assumed to be roughly uniform across donors in the presence/absence analyses, though that assumption may not hold. A total of some 180 TCR beta chains were listed by the study as associated with cytomegalovirus. A later analysis found that most CMV-associated TCR beta chains appeared HLA-restricted, with HLA associations seemingly driven largely by CMV exposure. A group of highly shared sequence variants was considered likely to be a technical artifact of the sequencing pipeline. While some public TCRs were present in many individuals, most TCR sequences turned up only very rarely across donors. Linkage disequilibrium might explain the correlated functional status among segregating V segments, but an unknown experimental factor could not be excluded. Because counts were too low, more than 15 rarely observed V segments, including chromosome 9 orphons, were excluded from the earlier analysis of about 500 of the donors. In an earlier analysis of about 600 of the donors, most TCR beta V segments appeared in productive rearrangements about 87% or about 30% of the time, broadly matching IMGT annotations. The authors suggested that the approach could potentially be generalized to other disease states and immunological phenotypes. A further reported finding was that TCR beta sequences accurately predicted the HLA-A and HLA-B alleles for most subjects in the first cohort. In a later analysis, HLA-associated TCR beta chains were found to be more clonally expanded and to have lower generation probabilities than equally common non-associated chains. The classifier was reported to diagnose cytomegalovirus status with high specificity and sensitivity in both the original cohort and the validation cohort.

The germline V gene yields SGDLS for CDR1 and YYNGEE for CDR2. The CDR3 spans 16 residues, from the cysteine through the phenylalanine. Just CDR3 DNA is preserved here, 48 bases in frame from base 1. The V end gives up 4 bases and the J end 2 bases, leaving 8 bases in the junction not matched to a gene. Receptors were amplified or captured by the immunoSEQ multiplex PCR assay. The multiplex PCR relied on a mix of 60 forward primers for TCR Vbeta segments and 13 reverse primers for TCR Jbeta segments. A multiplex PCR assay on genomic DNA amplified the CDR3 region of rearranged TCR beta genes. On the Illumina HiSeq System, the amplified TCR beta libraries were sequenced as 87-base-pair reads. As for the original processing: A later analysis tallied roughly 78 million unique TCR beta chains across the 666 repertoires, and some 12 million of those chains were shared by two or more donors. Raw reads were error-corrected and collapsed into unique sequences with a nearest-neighbor algorithm that merged closely related sequences to remove PCR and sequencing errors. Alignment of CDR3 sequences to IMGT reference sequences was used to assign V, D and J gene segments. For a sequence to be retained, a match of at least six nucleotides was required to both a V gene segment and a J gene segment. A rearrangement was called productive if the CDR3 had no stop codons and remained in frame with V and J, and every other rearrangement was called non-productive. Following IMGT convention, CDR3 was defined as the stretch from the second conserved V-encoded cysteine up to the conserved J-encoded phenylalanine. In an earlier analysis of roughly 610 of the donors, sequences lacking an unambiguous match to a single V gene segment were excluded. An earlier analysis of 500 to 600 of the donors classified V segments as functional when productive rearrangements were above 56.7% and as segregating when the standard deviation between donors was above 5%. A statistical classification framework was developed to diagnose cytomegalovirus status using the catalog of TCR beta chain sequences. In a later analysis, V and J genes were assigned by comparing TCR nucleotide sequences against IMGT/GENE-DB human TR gene sequences. The TCRdist pipeline was used in a later analysis to assign CDR3 sequences and most-parsimonious VDJ recombination scenarios. In a later analysis, each TCR beta chain was defined by its CDR3 amino acid sequence together with its V-gene family, and reads lacking a unique V-gene family were excluded. To address suspected cross-contamination and a sequencing artifact, a later analysis removed 550 to 750 highly shared, low-generation-probability nucleotide sequences. A later analysis calculated a clonal expansion index for each public chain from normalized within-repertoire ranks of inferred template counts. A later analysis computed generation probabilities with a VDJ recombination model fitted to out-of-frame rearrangements, and checked the results against IGoR. Hypergeometric tests were used in a later analysis to score TCR-TCR, TCR-HLA and TCR-CMV co-occurrence, with a repertoire-size bias correction applied to the TCR pairs. A later analysis estimated false discovery rates by permuting HLA or CMV assignments 20 times. In a later analysis, co-occurring TCRs were grouped using DBSCAN, and TCRdist sequence similarity was added for clustering within HLA-allele-positive subsets. Co-occurrence clustering excluded repertoires with fewer than 30,000 or more than 120,000 public chains, plus five with anomalous nucleotide sharing. In TCRdb, the immuneACCESS table is reduced to in-frame sequences with V and J assigned. These tables do not hold every clone; where another copy was compared, an unresolved V gene accounts for under half, and the others remain unexplained. Clone size and the V and J calls come from that table; the DNA yielded D and trimming. This sample lists approximately 200,000 clones; 82% were detected once. 6.5% of the sample rests with the top ten.

Details on this clone: There is no known antigen for this receptor. No clone much larger than this one lies a single base away; base qualities are absent.

In total, roughly 670 healthy bone marrow donors made up the cohort. At the time of sampling, all cohort members were nominally healthy, though unrecorded immune exposures were likely present. The donor was CMV seropositive and belonged to the group of about 290 seropositive cohort members. Each donor provided a peripheral blood sample, and peripheral blood mononuclear cells were used for TCR beta sequencing. The Qiagen DNeasy Blood Extraction Kit was used to extract genomic DNA from the blood cell samples. The chain was built from TRBV9 and TRBJ2-2; 7 of the junction bases match TRBD1. The sample consisted of PBMCs. The receptor was isolated from a woman aged 45-59 years in good health and CMV-seropositive. The DNA reads as follows: TGTGCCAGCAGCCCCACGGGGACAGCAAACACCGGGGAGCTGTTTTTT. Its protein reads: CASSPTGTANTGELFF.